A selection of T cell receptor beta chains follows, all from one sample in a study of T cell clones after liver transplantation. Clones were sequenced by immunoSEQ multiplex PCR, and TCRdb holds only the in-frame ones, with some missing. In the table there are 65,000 to 80,000 clones, approximately 87% of which are singletons. This specimen consisted of CD4+ T cells from blood, obtained at the 22-month timepoint. These receptor sequences come from a human patient who received a liver transplant. Some T cells may have come from the graft donor. CDR3s leave out the opening cysteine and the closing phenylalanine or tryptophan.

CDR3 length: 13; V gene: TRBV5-6; CDR3 protein: ASSLGQDGSYEQY
CDR3 length: 12; V gene: TRBV6-1; CDR3 protein: ASSGTVTGNTIY
CDR3 length: 11; V gene: TRBV7-9; CDR3 protein: ASSERTGESQH
CDR3 length: 14; V gene: TRBV21-1; CDR3 protein: ASSKTDRGLRETQY
CDR3 length: 13; V gene: TRBV4-1; CDR3 protein: ASSLGRGINEKLF
CDR3 length: 13; V gene: TRBV5-1; CDR3 protein: ASSLAGGSGYEQY
CDR3 length: 12; V gene: TRBV7-6; CDR3 protein: ASSPQGAGNEQY
CDR3 length: 10; V gene: TRBV29-1; CDR3 protein: SAGGTSYEQY
CDR3 length: 12; V gene: TRBV14; CDR3 protein: ASSHGGSTDTQY
CDR3 length: 14; V gene: TRBV11-2; CDR3 protein: ASSQGTGERNQPQH
CDR3 length: 13; V gene: TRBV29-1; CDR3 protein: SVLNTGGDDEKLF
CDR3 length: 13; V gene: TRBV4-3; CDR3 protein: ASSHSAAGFEKLF
CDR3 length: 12; V gene: TRBV7-2; CDR3 protein: ASSNPSGEETQY
CDR3 length: 16; V gene: TRBV28; CDR3 protein: ASSLWAGGLSGANVLT
CDR3 length: 13; V gene: TRBV7-2; CDR3 protein: ASSLGSQGNYGYT
CDR3 length: 10; V gene: TRBV19; CDR3 protein: ASSEQGREQF
CDR3 length: 12; V gene: TRBV7-2; CDR3 protein: ASSLGILNTEAF
CDR3 length: 11; V gene: TRBV11-2; CDR3 protein: ASSPQGAETQY
CDR3 length: 10; V gene: TRBV11-3; CDR3 protein: ASSLAGNEQF
CDR3 length: 11; V gene: TRBV7-2; CDR3 protein: ASSLLTGGELF
CDR3 length: 11; V gene: TRBV7-9; CDR3 protein: ASSLGAGSEQY
CDR3 length: 12; V gene: TRBV5-4; CDR3 protein: ASSRDRGIYEQY
CDR3 length: 12; V gene: TRBV5-1; CDR3 protein: ASSLQGYTDTQY
CDR3 length: 12; V gene: TRBV28; CDR3 protein: ATEKGGGNQPQH
CDR3 length: 11; V gene: TRBV7-2; CDR3 protein: ASSPTGNTEAF
CDR3 length: 14; V gene: TRBV28; CDR3 protein: ASSRRRLSSGNTIY
CDR3 length: 12; V gene: TRBV27; CDR3 protein: ASSSGGAHNEQF
CDR3 length: 12; V gene: TRBV6-6; CDR3 protein: ASSPSRETPGYT
CDR3 length: 10; V gene: TRBV4-1; CDR3 protein: ASSRFTGELF
CDR3 length: 12; V gene: TRBV19; CDR3 protein: ASSSGRDYNEQF
CDR3 length: 15; V gene: TRBV5-3; CDR3 protein: ARSLLVQSWGKEKLF
CDR3 length: 10; V gene: TRBV19; CDR3 protein: ASSRSYNEQF
CDR3 length: 10; V gene: TRBV13; CDR3 protein: ASSSNQETQY
CDR3 length: 10; V gene: TRBV28; CDR3 protein: ASSLATGAQT
CDR3 length: 12; V gene: TRBV6-1; CDR3 protein: ASWGGRTYNEQF
CDR3 length: 14; V gene: TRBV27; CDR3 protein: ASSLSPGTDYNEQF
CDR3 length: 11; V gene: TRBV5-6; CDR3 protein: ASSWDREETQY
CDR3 length: 12; V gene: TRBV13; CDR3 protein: ASSLWEGRGEQY
CDR3 length: 12; V gene: TRBV4-3; CDR3 protein: ASSQVGDLRALH
CDR3 length: 12; V gene: TRBV27; CDR3 protein: ASSLAGANYEQY
CDR3 length: 11; V gene: TRBV6-5; CDR3 protein: ASRRGENTEAF
CDR3 length: 11; V gene: TRBV27; CDR3 protein: ASAARPGDTQY
CDR3 length: 12; V gene: TRBV6-1; CDR3 protein: ASILGGAAYEQY
CDR3 length: 13; V gene: TRBV9; CDR3 protein: ASSAGTERYGGYT
CDR3 length: 16; V gene: TRBV4-2; CDR3 protein: ASSQDSLSGVNTGELF
CDR3 length: 13; V gene: TRBV7-3; CDR3 protein: ASSPSGLAGGEQY
CDR3 length: 11; V gene: TRBV11-2; CDR3 protein: ASSQVSDTEAF
CDR3 length: 13; V gene: TRBV5-1; CDR3 protein: ASSLEGRDSDTQY
CDR3 length: 12; V gene: TRBV6-5; CDR3 protein: ASRGGTGSWEQY
CDR3 length: 11; V gene: TRBV6-5; CDR3 protein: ASRTGTVETQY
CDR3 length: 13; V gene: TRBV28; CDR3 protein: ASSPSGTGSHEQY
CDR3 length: 14; V gene: TRBV9; CDR3 protein: ASSVAGDIYTDTQY
CDR3 length: 9; V gene: TRBV7-9; CDR3 protein: ASSLEGEAF